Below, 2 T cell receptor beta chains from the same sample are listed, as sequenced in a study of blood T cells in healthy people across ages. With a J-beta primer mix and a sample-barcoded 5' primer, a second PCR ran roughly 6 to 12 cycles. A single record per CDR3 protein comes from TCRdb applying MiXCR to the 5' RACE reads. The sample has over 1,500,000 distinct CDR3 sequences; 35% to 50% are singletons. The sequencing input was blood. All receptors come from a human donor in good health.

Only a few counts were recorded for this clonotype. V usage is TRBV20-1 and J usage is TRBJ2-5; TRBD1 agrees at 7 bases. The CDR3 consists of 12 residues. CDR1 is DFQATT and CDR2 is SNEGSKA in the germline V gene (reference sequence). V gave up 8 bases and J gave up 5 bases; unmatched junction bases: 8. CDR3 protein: CSTGAGEETQYF. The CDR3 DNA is TGCAGTACAGGGGCGGGTGAGGAGACCCAGTACTTC.

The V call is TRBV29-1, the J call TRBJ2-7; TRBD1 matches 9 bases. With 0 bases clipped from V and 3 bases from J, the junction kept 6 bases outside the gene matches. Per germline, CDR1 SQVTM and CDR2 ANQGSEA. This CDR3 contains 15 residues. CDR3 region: CSVEEGQGVFYEQYF. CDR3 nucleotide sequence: TGCAGCGTTGAAGAGGGACAGGGAGTATTCTACGAGCAGTACTTC.